This T cell receptor beta chain emerged from a study of CD8 T cells in ankylosing spondylitis. Study-level findings and limits: Several of the motif variants were reported before in synovial fluid and blood from reactive arthritis. As reported, disease-linked clones showed significant enrichment in matched ankylosing spondylitis synovial fluid. Blood from ankylosing spondylitis patients appeared to carry a characteristic roughly 8-variant TCR beta motif. CD8+ cells made up the disease-linked clones, which were relatively rare in peripheral blood.

This CDR3 contains 16 residues. The V gene lost 2 bases and the J gene lost 3 bases, with 17 bases spanning the gap. Germline lookup yields CDR1 LGHNA and CDR2 YSLEER. This clonotype was found once. No antigen is known for it. Libraries of TCR beta came from quantitative 5'-RACE with molecular barcodes. In TCRdb, the 5' RACE reads were re-called with MiXCR into one record per CDR3 protein. The sample lists around 890,000 distinct CDR3 sequences, around 11% occurring once. This sequence originates from a male donor with ankylosing spondylitis. The genes are TRBV4-3 and TRBJ2-7; D uncertain. Sequencing used blood, either unsorted or a sorted T cell fraction (not recorded which). The CDR3 bases are TGCGCCAGCAGCCAACGACGGCACTACACCGACTACGAGCAGTACTTC. Its translation is CASSQRRHYTDYEQYF.